Listed here are 4 T cell receptor beta chains from one sample, sequenced in a study of T-cell memory formation after mild COVID-19 (dated by TCRdb to 2020 to 2023). The library was prepared using 5' RACE. For sequencing, an Illumina NovaSeq 6000 was employed. The public reads were reanalyzed by TCRdb: fastp trimming at Q25, MiXCR alignment, in-frame beta chains only. Under each unique CDR3 protein, matching rows form one entry showing the most common genes and DNA. The sample data list about 400,000 distinct CDR3 sequences, and about 15% of these were observed just once. Clones ranked in the top ten supply around 21% of the sample. The sequencing input was PBMCs or a T cell subset sorted from them (not recorded which). All receptors come from a man aged 18 to 30 who had mild COVID-19 (a few samples of this study predate the infection). The sample titles of this study are shuffled in the database, so cell type and time point are left out; the donor was told from shared clones.

This chain links TRBV20-1 with TRBJ2-1; 9 bases are a match to TRBD2. Losses at the gene ends were 3 bases for V and 6 bases for J; bases not matched to a gene: 6. CDR1 is DFQATT, CDR2 SNEGSKA, per germline (reference sequence). This CDR3 has 14 amino acids. This CDR3 is CSASELAGFNEQFF. CDR3 in DNA: TGCAGTGCTAGCGAGCTAGCGGGGTTCAATGAGCAGTTCTTC.

The chain employs TRBV7-2 and TRBJ1-1; D not certain. Trimming removed 1 base at V and 0 bases at J, with 9 bases between. The CDR3 spans 15 residues. Germline values: CDR1 SGHTA, CDR2 FQGNSA. The CDR3 bases are TGTGCCAGCAGCTTAGACATCTATATGAACACTGAAGCTTTCTTT. This encodes CASSLDIYMNTEAFF. The full variable domain, in which reference TRBV7-2 and TRBJ1-1 provide the parts outside the CDR3, is GAGVSQSPSNKVTEKGKDVELRCDPISGHTALYWYRQSLGQGLEFLIYFQGNSAPDKSGLPSDRFSAERTGGSVSTLTIQRTQQEDSAVYLCASSLDIYMNTEAFFGQGTRLTVV.

The chain employs TRBV19 and TRBJ1-1; tentative D call: TRBD1 (6 bases). Trimming removed 3 bases at V and 5 bases at J, with 13 bases between. The CDR3 loop spans 14 amino acids. Germline CDR1 reads LNHDA; CDR2 reads SQIVND (reference sequence). This CDR3 is CASSMGRGETEAFF. DNA for the CDR3: TGTGCCAGTAGTATGGGCAGGGGAGAAACTGAAGCTTTCTTT.

The chain employs TRBV23-1 and TRBJ2-7; 7 nucleotides agree with TRBD2. TRBV23-1 is recorded as an ORF, its role being uncertain. CDR3 size: 12 residues. The CDR3 here is CARSTGGYEQYV. The CDR3 DNA is TGCGCGAGAAGTACGGGGGGCTACGAGCAGTACGTC.